This T cell receptor (beta chain) was sequenced during a study of T cells in pancreatic ductal adenocarcinoma. The selected patients with pancreatic ductal adenocarcinoma had surgery but no neoadjuvant therapy. Using immunoSEQ multiplex PCR, the repertoire was profiled, and TCRdb retains in-frame clones only, with some absent. Among some 16,000 clones listed, roughly 89% were seen once. Regarding the study as a whole: No significant tumor-blood clonality difference; means were about 0.11 and 0.072. Blood had more productive templates and about 8-fold more unique clonotypes than tumor.

CDR3 length equals 21 residues. Germline CDR1 and CDR2: MDHEN and SYDVKM. Trimming took 0 bases from V and 5 from J; bases not matched to a gene: 20. Comment on this clone: Its specificity is not known.

Sequenced material: PBMCs. The origin of this receptor is a human donor with pancreatic ductal adenocarcinoma. The V and J genes are TRBV28 and TRBJ2-1; 9 bases are a match to TRBD2. CDR3 nucleotide sequence: TGTGCCAGCAGTTTATGGAGTTTGAGGAAGAGCGGGAGGAAGACAAACAATGAGCAGTTCTTC. It yields the protein CASSLWSLRKSGRKTNNEQFF.